A selection of T cell receptor beta chains follows, all from one sample in a study of T cell repertoires in cytomegalovirus infection. Antigen specificity for these receptors is unknown. TCRdb re-analysed the reads in MiXCR, keeping a single row per CDR3 protein. The sample carries 200,000 to 250,000 distinct CDR3 sequences, 35% to 40% recorded once. Sequencing was performed on CD8+ T cells from cultured PBMCs, taken from culture after CMV antigen stimulation. These receptors originate from a human donor in good health (CMV status not recorded). Some clones in this sample may be carry-over from other donors' samples. Each CDR3 is given with its conserved first and last residue. The D gene is left open where the match is weak. The size of a clone is reported for some rows only, either as once, few or many, or as a class for expanded clones.

D,V,J,length,size,CDR3,DNA
TRBD1,TRBV27,TRBJ1-1,15,NA,CASSSRQGASTEAFF,TGTGCCAGCAGTTCCCGACAGGGGGCGAGCACTGAAGCTTTCTTT
NA,TRBV19,TRBJ1-2,13,NA,CASSPSGAGGYTF,TGTGCCAGTAGTCCGTCAGGGGCTGGTGGCTACACCTTC
NA,TRBV12-3/TRBV12-4,TRBJ2-1,14,NA,CASQRGSSYNEQFF,TGTGCCAGCCAGAGGGGGAGCTCCTACAATGAGCAGTTCTTC
NA,TRBV12-3/TRBV12-4,TRBJ2-7,13,few,CASSPRPGGEQYF,TGTGCCAGCAGCCCCCGACCCGGCGGGGAGCAGTACTTC
TRBD2,TRBV5-1,TRBJ2-3,15,NA,CASSSTSGSTDTQYF,TGCGCCAGCAGCTCAACTAGCGGTAGCACAGATACGCAGTATTTT
TRBD2,TRBV6-1,TRBJ2-1,16,few,CASSEGTSGLYNEQFF,TGTGCCAGCAGTGAGGGAACTAGCGGGCTCTACAATGAGCAGTTCTTC
TRBD1,TRBV7-9,TRBJ1-1,13,few,CASSPRGQTEAFF,TGTGCCAGCAGCCCAAGGGGACAGACTGAAGCTTTCTTT
TRBD2,TRBV15,TRBJ2-7,16,NA,CATSRSRTSGYYEQYF,TGTGCCACCAGCAGGTCGCGGACTAGCGGGTACTACGAGCAGTACTTC
NA,TRBV13,TRBJ1-1,14,once,CASSLASMNTEAFF,TGTGCCAGCAGCTTAGCCAGTATGAACACTGAAGCTTTCTTT
TRBD1,TRBV12-3/TRBV12-4,TRBJ1-6,16,NA,CASSLSADRGRSPLHF,TGTGCCAGCAGTTTAAGCGCCGACAGGGGCCGGTCACCCCTCCACTTT
TRBD2,TRBV27,TRBJ2-5,15,NA,CASSLSGLARETQYF,TGTGCCAGCAGTTTATCCGGACTAGCGAGGGAGACCCAGTACTTC
NA,TRBV7-2,TRBJ2-3,14,NA,CASSLALSTDTQYF,TGTGCCAGCAGCTTAGCACTCAGCACAGATACGCAGTATTTT
TRBD2,TRBV5-4,TRBJ2-3,16,NA,CASSLKLAGATDTQYF,TGTGCCAGCAGCTTGAAACTAGCGGGGGCCACAGATACGCAGTATTTT
NA,TRBV7-3,TRBJ1-5,15,NA,CASSPGGGANQPQHF,TGTGCCAGCAGCCCGGGGGGGGGGGCCAATCAGCCCCAGCATTTT
TRBD1,TRBV7-6,TRBJ2-7,15,NA,CASSLEETGGVEQYF,TGTGCCAGCAGCTTAGAGGAGACAGGGGGGGTTGAGCAGTACTTC
NA,TRBV7-9,TRBJ1-1,13,NA,CASSALGSTEAFF,TGTGCCAGCAGCGCGTTGGGATCCACTGAAGCTTTCTTT
TRBD1,TRBV7-6,TRBJ2-1,14,NA,CASSSDRTANEQFF,TGTGCCAGCAGCTCGGACAGGACGGCCAATGAGCAGTTCTTC
TRBD2,TRBV28,TRBJ2-7,16,few,CASSLIPGLPPYEQYF,TGTGCCAGCTCCCTGATCCCGGGACTACCCCCCTACGAGCAGTACTTC
NA,TRBV28,TRBJ2-7,13,NA,CTSTYHLSYEQYF,TGTACCAGCACCTACCACCTCTCCTACGAGCAGTACTTC
NA,TRBV20-1,TRBJ2-2,16,NA,CSARDVSGSDTGELFF,TGCAGTGCTAGAGATGTTTCAGGGTCGGACACCGGGGAGCTGTTTTTT
NA,TRBV5-6,TRBJ1-3,16,NA,CASSFDPPTSGNTIYF,TGTGCCAGCAGCTTCGACCCGCCGACCTCTGGAAACACCATATATTTT
NA,TRBV7-9,TRBJ2-1,14,few,CASSFVGPNNEQFF,TGTGCCAGCAGCTTCGTCGGCCCCAACAATGAGCAGTTCTTC
TRBD2,TRBV20-1,TRBJ2-7,15,NA,CSATPRTRVTGEQYF,TGCAGTGCTACACCCCGGACTAGGGTCACAGGTGAGCAGTACTTC
TRBD1,TRBV5-4,TRBJ2-3,14,many,CASSFGQGSDTQYF,TGTGCCAGCAGCTTTGGACAGGGCTCAGATACGCAGTATTTT
NA,TRBV7-2,TRBJ2-3,14,NA,CASSLSALIDTQYF,TGTGCCAGCAGCTTATCAGCTCTGATAGATACGCAGTATTTT
NA,TRBV27,TRBJ1-1,14,few,CASSPPRGDTEAFF,TGTGCCAGCAGTCCCCCCCGGGGGGATACTGAAGCTTTCTTT
TRBD2,TRBV7-2,TRBJ2-7,14,few,CASSLTGTTRLEYF,TGTGCCAGCAGCTTAACCGGGACTACCCGGCTGGAGTACTTC
TRBD2,TRBV11-2,TRBJ2-2,17,few,CASSLWTSGRWTGELFF,TGTGCCAGCAGCTTGTGGACTAGCGGGAGATGGACCGGGGAGCTGTTTTTT
NA,TRBV3-1,TRBJ1-1,18,NA,CASSQDPRKSYMNTEAFF,TGTGCCAGCAGCCAAGATCCTCGCAAGTCCTACATGAACACTGAAGCTTTCTTT
NA,TRBV11-2,TRBJ2-3,16,NA,CASSFRGRRNTDTQYF,TGTGCCAGCAGCTTTCGGGGGCGGAGGAACACAGATACGCAGTATTTT
NA,TRBV19,TRBJ2-5,13,NA,CASSIFGGETQYF,TGTGCCAGTAGTATCTTCGGGGGAGAGACCCAGTACTTC
NA,TRBV28,TRBJ1-1,14,NA,CASTLVGMNTEAFF,TGTGCCAGCACCCTTGTGGGAATGAACACTGAAGCTTTCTTT